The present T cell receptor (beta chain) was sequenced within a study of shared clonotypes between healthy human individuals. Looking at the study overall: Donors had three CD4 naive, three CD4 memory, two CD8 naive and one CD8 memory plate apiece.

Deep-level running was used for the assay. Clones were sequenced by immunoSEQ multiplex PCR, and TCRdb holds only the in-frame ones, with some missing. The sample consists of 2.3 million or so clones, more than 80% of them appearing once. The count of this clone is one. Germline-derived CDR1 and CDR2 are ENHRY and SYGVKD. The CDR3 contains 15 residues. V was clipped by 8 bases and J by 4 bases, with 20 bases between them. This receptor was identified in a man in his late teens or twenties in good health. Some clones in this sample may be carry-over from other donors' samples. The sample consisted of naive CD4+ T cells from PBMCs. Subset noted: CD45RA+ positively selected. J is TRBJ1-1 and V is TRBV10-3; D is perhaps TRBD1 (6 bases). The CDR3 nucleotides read TGTGCCATCGGCCGTGGGGGGGCGATGATCACTGAAGCTTTCTTT. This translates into CAIGRGGAMITEAFF.